This T cell receptor (beta chain) was documented in a study of technical replicates of blood from a handful of donors. Germline V gene sequence: CDR1 SGHRS, CDR2 YFSETQ. This CDR3 is built from 18 residues. Trimming shortened V by 4 bases and J by 0 bases, and 17 bases separated the two germline ends. Assay: immunoSEQ multiplex PCR; the TCRdb copy retains only in-frame clones and omits some. The sample contains about 57,000 clones, 80% to 95% of which appear only once. This clone was detected only once. This TCR derives from a human donor in good health. Some clones in this sample may be carry-over from other donors' samples. V usage is TRBV5-1 and J usage is TRBJ2-6, with D possibly being TRBD1 (6 bases). The material sequenced was PBMCs. The CDR3, as DNA: TGCGCCAGCAGCCACAGGGAGTTGTCAAACTCTGGGGCCAACGTCCTGACTTTC. Residues: CASSHRELSNSGANVLTF.